This T cell receptor (beta chain) was sequenced in a study of T cell repertoires in aging, cancer and after chemotherapy. Study context: The full dataset contained 7 million to 9.5 million TCR reads.

Germline assignment: CDR1 MNHEY and CDR2 SVGAGI. This CDR3 is built from 16 residues. V was pared by 0 bases and J by 6 bases, with 17 bases between. This clonotype is categorized as medium-sized. TCR beta rearrangements were amplified from peripheral blood genomic DNA. TRB rearrangements spanning V, D and J were amplified using mixed TRB-A/B primers. MiXCR was run by TCRdb on the multiplex PCR reads, yielding one entry per CDR3 protein. The sample shows under 15,000 distinct CDR3 sequences, around 23% of them seen only once. Material for sequencing was blood. The chain uses TRBV6-5 and TRBJ1-2, with D perhaps matching TRBD1 (5 bases). The receptor's source is a human donor in good health. The CDR3 nucleotides are TGTGCCAGCAGTTACTCTGGGGGAAGGGGATACAATGGCTACACCTTC. Protein: CASSYSGGRGYNGYTF.